This TCR beta chain was sequenced in a study of blood T cells in healthy people across ages. The study, taken as a whole, reports: The recorded TCR beta diversity per million T cells decreased in a roughly linear manner with age. Estimates drawn from one million T cells were deemed to understate diversity.

This clonotype was counted only a few times. Its target is not known. A second PCR of about 6 to 11 cycles used a sample-barcoded 5' primer and a J-beta primer mix. TCRdb ran MiXCR on the 5' RACE reads and lists one entry per CDR3 protein. This sample carries roughly 730,000 distinct CDR3 sequences, approximately 60% of them seen once, and the ten largest clones take around a quarter. Per-sample yields of isolated PBMCs were at least 6.5 million. Germline V lookup: CDR1 SGHVS, CDR2 FQNEAQ. Trimming removed 1 base from V and 10 bases from J; junction bases left unmatched: 6. The length of the CDR3 is 15 residues.

The TCR originated in a man aged 35 to 55 in good health. This chain links TRBV7-8 with TRBJ2-7, with TRBD2 matching over 14 bases. Material: blood. The CDR3 protein is CASSLGGTSGRPQYF. The CDR3 bases are TGTGCCAGCAGCTTAGGGGGGACTAGCGGGAGACCCCAGTACTTC.